Each of the 2 T cell receptor beta chains below was sequenced from the same sample in a study of blood T cells in healthy people across ages (dated by TCRdb to about 2015). The library was produced with 5' RACE. For sequencing, an Illumina HiSeq 2500 was employed. A second PCR of about 6 to 12 cycles was run with a J-beta primer mix and a sample-barcoded 5' primer. TCRdb passed the public sequencing reads through fastp at Q25 and MiXCR, retaining productive beta sequences. A single entry per CDR3 protein holds the most common genes and DNA from its merged rows. This sample holds some 710,000 distinct CDR3 sequences; about a fifth were observed only once. 22% of the sample is held by the ten biggest clonotypes. Sequencing was performed on blood. All receptors come from a man in his 70s in good health.

The chain links TRBV5-1 to TRBJ2-2; tentatively, D is TRBD2 (6 bases). Trimming removed 4 bases from V and 2 bases from J, with 12 bases in between. This CDR3 is built from 15 residues. Germline V gene lookup returns CDR1 SGHRS and CDR2 YFSETQ. Here the CDR3 reads CASSRGTYNTGELFF. CDR3 DNA: TGCGCCAGCAGCCGGGGGACTTACAACACCGGGGAGCTGTTTTTT.

This clonotype was detected only a few times. V gene TRBV9 combines with J gene TRBJ2-2; 9 bases map to TRBD1. V shed 3 bases, J shed 2 bases, and the junction held 8 bases outside the gene matches. Looked up from germline, CDR1 is SGDLS and CDR2 is YYNGEE. This CDR3 spans 17 amino acids. The CDR3 DNA sequence: TGTGCCAGCAGCGCTCGGTTACAGGGGGCCAACACCGGGGAGCTGTTTTTT. The encoded protein is CASSARLQGANTGELFF.